This paragraph covers one T cell receptor beta chain sequence. Its antigen remains unidentified. The data were taken from a study of cytomegalovirus exposure and HLA in healthy donors. The study's findings and limits: Fewer N-insertions (relative to the roughly 610-donor mean) were reportedly seen in an Asian-associated ancestry cluster in a later analysis. An analysis that was carried out later associated 16,000 or so TCR beta sequences with HLA alleles at 0.05 false discovery rate. The majority of TCR sequences were rare, yet some public TCRs appeared in many donors.

The length of the CDR3 is 15 residues. From germline, CDR1 is SGHAT and CDR2 FQNNGV. In the PCR, 60 Vbeta and 13 Jbeta primers were used. The repertoire was sequenced with immunoSEQ multiplex PCR; TCRdb's copy has only in-frame clones and lacks some. The sample consists of some 120,000 clones, under 85% of them appearing once. This clonotype originated in a woman in her 40s in good health and CMV-seropositive. The chain carries TRBV11-2 and TRBJ2-5; TRBD1 aligns across 7 bases. TRBJ2-7 matches the DNA end more closely, so the J call is doubtful. The sequenced sample was PBMCs. The CDR3 loop is CASSLGGQGLYEQYF. In DNA form, the CDR3 reads TGTGCCAGCAGCCTAGGGGGCCAGGGGTTATACGAGCAGTACTTC.